This T cell receptor (beta chain) was sequenced during a study of blood T cell repertoires in COVID-19. On the study more broadly: Sources were T cells, B-cell-depleted T cells, or PBMCs; the material itself was cDNA or gDNA.

Some clones are missing from TCRdb's copy, which holds only in-frame ones; the method was immunoSEQ multiplex PCR. Altogether about 240,000 clones are present, 80% to 90% being singletons, with the ten largest covering around 5%. Sequenced sample: peripheral blood. This TCR derives from an older woman with acute or convalescent COVID-19.

CDR3 residues: CASSPVGAGNYGYTF. CDR3 sequence (DNA): TGTGCCAGCTCACCAGTGGGGGCTGGCAACTATGGCTACACCTTC. The chain uses TRBV18 and TRBJ1-2; D is perhaps TRBD1 (6 bases). This CDR3 comprises 15 residues. Trimming cost V 2 bases and J 2 bases, with 12 bases left between them. Germline values: CDR1 KGHSH, CDR2 LQKENI.